The rows below give T cell receptor beta chains drawn from one sample of a study of early T cells in non-severe SARS-CoV-2 infection. TCRdb fed the 5' RACE reads into MiXCR, producing one record per CDR3 protein. Here the sample spans 57,000 or so distinct CDR3 sequences, around 13% being singletons. This specimen was whole blood, taken at baseline. The receptors derive from an adult who was a healthcare worker with PCR-confirmed SARS-CoV-2 infection or an uninfected control (not recorded which). The donor label of this sample is uncertain. The CDR3 runs from the conserved cysteine through the conserved F or W. Fields, in order: clone size, D gene, V gene, J gene, CDR3 protein, CDR3 DNA. A D gene is named only where the DNA matches it firmly. Part of the rows lack a size; the others show once, few, many or a class for expanded clones.

clone_size: NA; d_call: NA; v_call: TRBV3-2; j_call: TRBJ1-2; cdr3_aa: CASSPGHPNYGYTF; cdr3_nt: TGTGCCAGCAGCCCGGGACACCCTAACTATGGCTACACCTTC
clone_size: NA; d_call: NA; v_call: TRBV7-2; j_call: TRBJ2-2; cdr3_aa: CASSAIEIHGELFF; cdr3_nt: TGTGCCAGCAGCGCGATCGAGATCCACGGGGAGCTGTTTTTT
clone_size: many; d_call: TRBD1; v_call: TRBV12-3/TRBV12-4; j_call: TRBJ1-3; cdr3_aa: CASSETGSGNTIYF; cdr3_nt: TGTGCCAGCAGTGAGACAGGGTCTGGAAACACCATATATTTT
clone_size: few; d_call: NA; v_call: TRBV3-1; j_call: TRBJ2-4; cdr3_aa: CASSQGPKNIQYF; cdr3_nt: TGTGCCAGCAGCCAAGGGCCCAAAAACATTCAGTACTTC
clone_size: NA; d_call: NA; v_call: TRBV7-2; j_call: TRBJ2-2; cdr3_aa: CASSLDAVWAGELFF; cdr3_nt: TGTGCCAGCAGCTTAGACGCCGTGTGGGCCGGGGAGCTGTTTTTT
clone_size: NA; d_call: NA; v_call: TRBV9; j_call: TRBJ1-3; cdr3_aa: CASSVAWGNTIYF; cdr3_nt: TGTGCCAGCAGCGTAGCATGGGGAAACACCATATATTTT
clone_size: many; d_call: TRBD2; v_call: TRBV19; j_call: TRBJ2-3; cdr3_aa: CASSIVTSGDTQYF; cdr3_nt: TGTGCCAGTAGTATAGTAACTAGCGGGGATACGCAGTATTTT
clone_size: many; d_call: TRBD1; v_call: TRBV2; j_call: TRBJ2-3; cdr3_aa: CASSRDRGITSTDTQYF; cdr3_nt: TGTGCCAGCAGCCGGGACAGGGGAATCACTAGCACAGATACGCAGTATTTT
clone_size: many; d_call: NA; v_call: TRBV18; j_call: TRBJ2-5; cdr3_aa: CASSLPGTQYF; cdr3_nt: TGTGCCAGCTCACTGCCGGGGACCCAGTACTTC
clone_size: many; d_call: NA; v_call: TRBV6-1; j_call: TRBJ1-2; cdr3_aa: CASSRDGVPHGYTF; cdr3_nt: TGTGCCAGCAGTAGGGACGGCGTCCCGCATGGCTACACCTTC
clone_size: NA; d_call: NA; v_call: TRBV5-1; j_call: TRBJ2-1; cdr3_aa: CASRPSRDNEQFF; cdr3_nt: TGCGCCAGCAGACCCTCTAGGGATAATGAGCAGTTCTTC
clone_size: NA; d_call: NA; v_call: TRBV19; j_call: TRBJ2-4; cdr3_aa: CASSMGRDVTLGAKNIQYF; cdr3_nt: TGTGCCAGTAGTATGGGTAGGGACGTTACGTTGGGGGCCAAAAACATTCAGTACTTC
clone_size: many; d_call: NA; v_call: TRBV6-6; j_call: TRBJ1-5; cdr3_aa: CASSYSRYPGSNQPQHF; cdr3_nt: TGTGCCAGCAGTTACTCGCGGTACCCCGGGAGCAATCAGCCCCAGCATTTT
clone_size: NA; d_call: TRBD1; v_call: TRBV3-1; j_call: TRBJ2-2; cdr3_aa: CASSTRQGTGELFF; cdr3_nt: TGTGCCAGCAGCACCCGACAGGGGACCGGGGAGCTGTTTTTT
clone_size: NA; d_call: NA; v_call: TRBV7-2; j_call: TRBJ2-3; cdr3_aa: CASSPDTGWQYF; cdr3_nt: TGTGCCAGCAGCCCAGACACCGGATGGCAGTATTTT
clone_size: many; d_call: NA; v_call: TRBV24-1; j_call: TRBJ2-1; cdr3_aa: CATSDLGFRDRIIDEQFF; cdr3_nt: TGTGCCACCAGTGATTTGGGTTTCCGAGACAGGATTATTGATGAGCAGTTCTTC
clone_size: NA; d_call: NA; v_call: TRBV10-2; j_call: TRBJ2-1; cdr3_aa: CASVDRGGVLYNEQFF; cdr3_nt: TGCGCCAGCGTGGATAGGGGGGGGGTCCTGTACAATGAGCAGTTCTTC
clone_size: NA; d_call: TRBD1; v_call: TRBV4-1; j_call: TRBJ1-1; cdr3_aa: CASSQEVLGTVNTEAFF; cdr3_nt: TGCGCCAGCAGCCAAGAAGTCCTCGGGACAGTGAACACTGAAGCTTTCTTT
clone_size: many; d_call: NA; v_call: TRBV7-3; j_call: TRBJ2-1; cdr3_aa: CASSLLGGAYNEQFF; cdr3_nt: TGTGCCAGCAGCTTGCTCGGGGGAGCCTACAATGAGCAGTTCTTC
clone_size: many; d_call: TRBD1; v_call: TRBV7-6; j_call: TRBJ2-2; cdr3_aa: CASSLDPQGLVPGELFF; cdr3_nt: TGTGCCAGCAGCTTAGATCCACAGGGGTTGGTACCCGGGGAGCTGTTTTTT
clone_size: many; d_call: NA; v_call: TRBV30; j_call: TRBJ1-2; cdr3_aa: CAWNLDNTGYTF; cdr3_nt: TGTGCCTGGAACTTGGATAATACCGGCTACACCTTC
clone_size: few; d_call: NA; v_call: TRBV9; j_call: TRBJ2-1; cdr3_aa: CASSDLPRTKTGPLLRNEQFF; cdr3_nt: TGTGCCAGCAGCGACTTACCGCGTACAAAGACCGGGCCGTTGCTAAGAAATGAGCAGTTCTTC
clone_size: NA; d_call: NA; v_call: TRBV6-5; j_call: TRBJ1-3; cdr3_aa: CASSPRDSGNTIYF; cdr3_nt: TGTGCCAGCAGCCCCAGGGACTCTGGAAACACCATATATTTT
clone_size: NA; d_call: TRBD1; v_call: TRBV19; j_call: TRBJ2-1; cdr3_aa: CASSLEGQGLDEQFF; cdr3_nt: TGTGCCAGTAGTTTGGAGGGACAGGGCCTCGATGAGCAGTTCTTC
clone_size: few; d_call: NA; v_call: TRBV5-1; j_call: TRBJ2-2; cdr3_aa: CASSSSSGELFF; cdr3_nt: TGCGCCAGCAGCTCCAGCTCCGGGGAGCTGTTTTTT
clone_size: NA; d_call: NA; v_call: TRBV5-1; j_call: TRBJ2-2; cdr3_aa: CASSTAGQANTGELFF; cdr3_nt: TGCGCCAGCAGCACGGCCGGGCAGGCGAACACCGGGGAGCTGTTTTTT